The 14 T cell receptor beta chains below were found in one sample sequenced in a study of blood T cell repertoires in COVID-19. Method: immunoSEQ multiplex PCR; TCRdb's copy keeps in-frame clones and lacks some. The sample holds some 150,000 clones; approximately 90% are singletons and the top ten take roughly 15%. Material: peripheral blood. Receptors originate from a woman in her 40s with acute or convalescent COVID-19.

The chain is built from TRBV7-2 and TRBJ2-5; 7 positions agree with TRBD2. This CDR3 has 19 residues. V lost 5 bases and J lost 0; bases outside the gene matches: 18. Germline lookup yields CDR1 SGHTA and CDR2 FQGNSA. CDR3 sequence (DNA): TGTGCCAGCAGCGCCATCGGAGCGGGGATGACTGAGTACCAAGAGACCCAGTACTTC. It specifies CASSAIGAGMTEYQETQYF.

The chain has TRBV5-6 and TRBJ2-2, with TRBD2 identical over 7 bases. Germline loops: CDR1 SGHDT, CDR2 YYEEEE. The CDR3 consists of 17 residues. The V segment lost 6 bases and the J segment 6 bases; nucleotides outside the gene matches: 17. The CDR3 sequence is CASTYLSRRERPGELFF. The DNA for the CDR3 is TGTGCCAGCACCTACCTTAGCCGGCGGGAGAGACCCGGGGAGCTGTTTTTT.

V usage is TRBV7-3 and J usage is TRBJ2-7, with D hard to call. Looked up from germline, CDR1 is SGHTA and CDR2 is FQGTGA. CDR3 size: 13 residues. The V end lost 5 bases, the J end lost 6 bases, and 14 bases lay between the germline ends. CDR3 residues: CASSPIKAAEQYF. As DNA, the CDR3 is TGTGCCAGCAGCCCAATAAAGGCGGCCGAGCAGTACTTC.

The chain joins TRBV9 to TRBJ2-3; 7 bases are a match to TRBD2. V trimming: 2 bases; J trimming: 5 bases; junction bases outside the gene matches: 5. CDR1 and CDR2 from the germline V gene are SGDLS and YYNGEE. The CDR3 covers 14 residues. The CDR3 nucleotides are TGTGCCAGCAGCGTGGTAGCGGGTTTAGATACGCAGTATTTT. It is translated as CASSVVAGLDTQYF.

V gene TRBV19 combines with J gene TRBJ2-5, with TRBD2 identical over 16 bases. This CDR3 is 19 amino acids long. Germline V gene lookup returns CDR1 LNHDA and CDR2 SQIVND (reference sequence). The J segment lost 0 bases and the V segment lost 5 bases, leaving 9 bases of the junction unmatched. CDR3 sequence reads: CASSQKGTSGGAYQETQYF. In DNA form, the CDR3 reads TGTGCCAGTAGTCAAAAAGGGACTAGCGGGGGGGCCTACCAAGAGACCCAGTACTTC.

V is TRBV19 and J is TRBJ1-1, with TRBD1 as a possible D gene (5 bases). The CDR3 is made up of 16 amino acids. The germline gives CDR1 LNHDA, CDR2 SQIVND (reference sequence). V lost 2 bases to trimming and J lost 0 bases, with 13 bases between them. CDR3 DNA: TGTGCCAGTAGTATATGGTCGGACATGATGAACACTGAAGCTTTCTTT. It encodes CASSIWSDMMNTEAFF.

The chain uses TRBV7-2 and TRBJ2-7, with a tentative D call TRBD2 (6 bases). CDR3 length: 15 amino acids. V was shortened by 3 bases and J by 2 bases, with 14 bases between the two germline ends. Germline lookup yields CDR1 SGHTA and CDR2 FQGNSA. CDR3 in DNA: TGTGCCAGCAGCTTGAGCTACAGCGGGCCCTACGAGCAGTACTTC. Amino acids: CASSLSYSGPYEQYF.

The chain uses TRBV19 and TRBJ1-2, with 10 bases that match TRBD1. The germline V gene has CDR1 LNHDA and CDR2 SQIVND (reference sequence). The CDR3 contains 17 residues. V shed 4 bases, J shed 2 bases, and the junction held 10 bases outside the gene matches. The CDR3 spells CASSRGQGSSYNYGYTF. Here the CDR3 DNA reads TGTGCCAGTAGTAGGGGACAGGGGTCTTCATACAACTATGGCTACACCTTC.

The chain links TRBV6-5 to TRBJ2-1; 12 bases map to TRBD2. Germline V gives CDR1 MNHEY, CDR2 SVGAGI. Losses at the gene ends were 2 bases for V and 7 bases for J; bases not matched to a gene: 3. The CDR3 sequence is 15 residues long. CDR3 region: CASSYRLAGGNEQFF. The DNA of the CDR3 is TGTGCCAGCAGTTACAGGCTAGCGGGAGGGAATGAGCAGTTCTTC.

The V and J genes are TRBV7-3 and TRBJ2-5; 9 nucleotides match TRBD1. There are 15 residues in the CDR3. The ends lost 4 bases at V and 6 bases at J; junction bases unmatched: 9. Germline CDR1 SGHTA, CDR2 FQGTGA. The CDR3 region is CASSYTGGAEQTQYF. The CDR3 DNA is TGTGCCAGCAGCTACACAGGGGGCGCCGAACAGACCCAGTACTTC.

J is TRBJ2-7 and V is TRBV14; weak D call: TRBD1 (6 bases). The CDR3 is 17 amino acids. The V and J ends lost 1 base and 4 bases respectively, with 20 bases between them. Germline lookup yields CDR1 SGHDN and CDR2 FVKESK. CDR3 sequence reads: CASSQGGTRTRVYEQYF. Here the CDR3 DNA reads TGTGCCAGCAGCCAAGGGGGGACAAGAACTCGGGTATACGAGCAGTACTTC.

The rearrangement joins TRBV7-7 to TRBJ2-1, with 7 bases that match TRBD1. The V gene's germline CDR1 is SSHAT and CDR2 FNYEAQ (reference sequence). This CDR3 spans 13 amino acids. J was trimmed by 6 bases and V by 5 bases; bases with no gene match: 4. The chain's CDR3 is CASSGAGGNEQFF. Here the CDR3 DNA reads TGTGCCAGCAGCGGAGCAGGGGGCAATGAGCAGTTCTTC. The complete variable domain, with remaining parts taken from reference TRBV7-7 and TRBJ2-1, reads GAGVSQSPRYKVTKRGQDVTLRCDPISSHATLYWYQQALGQGPEFLTYFNYEAQPDKSGLPSDRFSAERPEGSISTLTIQRTEQRDSAMYRCASSGAGGNEQFFGPGTRLTVL.

V and J are TRBV5-8 and TRBJ2-7; 7 positions match TRBD2. With 1 base clipped from V and 2 bases from J, the junction kept 12 bases outside the gene matches. The CDR3 has 17 residues. The germline V gene has CDR1 SGHTS and CDR2 YDEGEE. This chain's CDR3 is CASSLYVASGKPYEQYF. The CDR3 DNA sequence: TGTGCCAGCAGCTTGTATGTTGCTAGCGGAAAACCCTACGAGCAGTACTTC.

V usage is TRBV3-1 (or the pseudogene TRBV3-2) and J usage is TRBJ1-2, with TRBD1 matching 8 bases. Per germline, CDR1 LGHDT and CDR2 YNNKEL (reference sequence). With 3 bases clipped from V and 7 bases from J, the junction kept 10 bases outside the gene matches. This CDR3 has 15 residues. The CDR3 DNA reads TGTGCCAGCAGCCATTATAGAACAGGGGGACCTGGCTACACCTTC. It codes for CASSHYRTGGPGYTF.